The entry that follows covers one TCR beta chain sequence. A read error may account for a junction end that differs from germline. Reasons for excluding patients were uncontrolled infection, other autoimmune disease, pregnancy or lactation. Every diagnosis used clinical symptoms, serum thyroxine and TRAb, thyroid ultrasound and orbital computed tomography. The data are from a study of T cells in Graves' hyperthyroidism and ophthalmopathy. Germline V gene data show CDR1 as SGHRS and CDR2 as YFSETQ. CDR3 length equals 15 residues. There were TCR beta CDR3 regions amplified from RNA transcripts. The primer set for the first-round RT-PCR of the TCR CDR3 was HTBI. MiXCR was run by TCRdb on the multiplex PCR reads, yielding one entry per CDR3 protein. This table holds hundreds of thousands of distinct CDR3 sequences, 20% to 30% found once.

The rearrangement joins TRBV5-1 to TRBJ2-5; 9 bases match TRBD2. This receptor was identified in a man over 45 with Graves' hyperthyroidism. Sequenced sample: blood. The CDR3 region has the DNA TGCGCCAGCAGTTCTAGCGGGACTCCGCAAGGGACCCAGTACTTC. This codes for CASSSSGTPQGTQYF.